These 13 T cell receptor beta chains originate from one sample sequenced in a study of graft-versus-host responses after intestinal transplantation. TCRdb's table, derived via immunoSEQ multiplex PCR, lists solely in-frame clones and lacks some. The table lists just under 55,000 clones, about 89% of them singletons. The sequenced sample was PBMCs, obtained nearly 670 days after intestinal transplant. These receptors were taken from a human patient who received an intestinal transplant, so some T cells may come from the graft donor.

DNA for the CDR3: TGTGCCAGCAGCCTTTCCAGGGGAGGAGGAGAGACCCAGTACTTC. It is translated as CASSLSRGGGETQYF. The J gene is TRBJ2-5, the V gene TRBV5-6; either TRBD1 or TRBD2 may supply D (6 bases each). Germline V gene sequence: CDR1 SGHDT, CDR2 YYEEEE. Trimming shortened V by 4 bases and J by 4 bases, and 17 bases separated the two germline ends. CDR3 length: 15 residues.

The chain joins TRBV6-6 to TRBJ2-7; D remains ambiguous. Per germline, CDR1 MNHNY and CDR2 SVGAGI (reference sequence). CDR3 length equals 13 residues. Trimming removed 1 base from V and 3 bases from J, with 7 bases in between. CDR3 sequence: CASSYLENYEQYF. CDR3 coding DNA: TGTGCCAGCAGTTACTTGGAGAACTACGAGCAGTACTTC.

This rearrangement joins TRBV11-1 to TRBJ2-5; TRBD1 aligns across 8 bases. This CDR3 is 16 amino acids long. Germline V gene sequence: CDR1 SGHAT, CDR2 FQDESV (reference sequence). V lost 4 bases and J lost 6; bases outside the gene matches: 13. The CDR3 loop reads CASSWRDAGGDQTQYF. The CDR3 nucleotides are TGTGCCAGCAGCTGGCGGGATGCAGGGGGCGATCAGACCCAGTACTTC.

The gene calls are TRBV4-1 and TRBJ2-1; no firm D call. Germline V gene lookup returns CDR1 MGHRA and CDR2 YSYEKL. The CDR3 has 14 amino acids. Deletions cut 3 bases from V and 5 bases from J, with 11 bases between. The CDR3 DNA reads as TGCGCCAGCAGCCATCTGGGGTCCGACAATGAGCAGTTCTTC. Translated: CASSHLGSDNEQFF.

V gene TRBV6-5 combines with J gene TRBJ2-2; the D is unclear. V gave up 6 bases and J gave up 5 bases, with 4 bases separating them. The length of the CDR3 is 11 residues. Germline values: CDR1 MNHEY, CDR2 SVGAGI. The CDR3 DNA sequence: TGTGCCAGCAGCATAACCGGGGAGCTGTTTTTT. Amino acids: CASSITGELFF.

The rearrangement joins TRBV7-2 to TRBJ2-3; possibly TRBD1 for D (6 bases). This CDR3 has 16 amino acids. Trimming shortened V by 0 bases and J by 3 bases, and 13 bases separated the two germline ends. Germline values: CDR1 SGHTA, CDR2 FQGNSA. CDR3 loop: CASSLAQGLVTDTQYF. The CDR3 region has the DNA TGTGCCAGCAGCTTAGCCCAGGGGCTTGTGACAGATACGCAGTATTTT.

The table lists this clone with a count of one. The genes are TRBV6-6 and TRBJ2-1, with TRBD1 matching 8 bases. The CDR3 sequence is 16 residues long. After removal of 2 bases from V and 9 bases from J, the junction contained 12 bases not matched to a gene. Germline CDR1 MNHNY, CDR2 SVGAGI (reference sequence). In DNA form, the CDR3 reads TGTGCCAGCAGTTACGTTTACTCGCAGGGGACAGGTGAGCAGTTCTTC. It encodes CASSYVYSQGTGEQFF.

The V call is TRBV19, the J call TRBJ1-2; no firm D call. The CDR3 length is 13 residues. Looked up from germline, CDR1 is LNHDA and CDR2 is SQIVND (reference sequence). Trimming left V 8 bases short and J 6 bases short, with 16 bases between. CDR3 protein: CASGPGGVDGYTF. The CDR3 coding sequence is TGTGCCAGTGGGCCGGGTGGAGTCGATGGCTACACCTTC.

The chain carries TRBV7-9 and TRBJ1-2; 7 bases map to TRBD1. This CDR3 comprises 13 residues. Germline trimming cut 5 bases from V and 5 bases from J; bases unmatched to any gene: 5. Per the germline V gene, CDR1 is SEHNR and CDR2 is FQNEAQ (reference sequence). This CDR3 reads CASSRDSVYGYTF. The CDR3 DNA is TGTGCCAGCAGCCGGGACAGCGTTTATGGCTACACCTTC.

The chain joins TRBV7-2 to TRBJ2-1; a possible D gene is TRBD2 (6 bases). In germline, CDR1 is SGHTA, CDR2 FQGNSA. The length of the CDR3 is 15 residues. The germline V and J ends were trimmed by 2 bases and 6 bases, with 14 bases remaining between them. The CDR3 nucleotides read TGTGCCAGCAGCTTACGGCGGGCGGGATTCAATGAGCAGTTCTTC. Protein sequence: CASSLRRAGFNEQFF.

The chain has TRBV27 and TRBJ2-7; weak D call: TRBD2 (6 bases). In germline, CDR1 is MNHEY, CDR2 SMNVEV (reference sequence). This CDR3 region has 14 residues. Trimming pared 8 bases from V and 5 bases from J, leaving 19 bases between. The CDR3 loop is CASAVTEGLDEQYF. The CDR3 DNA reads TGTGCCAGCGCCGTGACGGAGGGGCTGGACGAGCAGTACTTC.

The CDR3 DNA follows: TGTGCCAGCAGTTTATGGACAGGCCGGGCCGAGCAGTACTTC. The encoded protein is CASSLWTGRAEQYF. J is TRBJ2-7 and V is TRBV28; TRBD1 is a possible D gene (6 bases). With 0 bases removed from V and 6 bases from J, the gap between germline ends came to 12 bases. In germline, CDR1 is MDHEN, CDR2 SYDVKM. This CDR3 region has 14 residues.

The CDR3 reads CASSHLERGKETQYF. The CDR3 DNA is TGCGCCAGCAGCCATTTGGAGCGGGGCAAAGAGACCCAGTACTTC. The chain recombines TRBV4-1 with TRBJ2-5; the match to TRBD2 covers 7 bases. The CDR3 is 15 residues long. Trimming cost V 3 bases and J 3 bases; bases outside gene matches: 7. Germline V CDR1 and CDR2: MGHRA, YSYEKL.